The clone carrying this T cell receptor (beta chain) was picked up one time. The data belong to a study of cytomegalovirus exposure and HLA in healthy donors. Researchers ran the PCR with 60 Vbeta and 13 Jbeta primers. Sequencing was performed with immunoSEQ multiplex PCR; in TCRdb, only in-frame clones are kept and a portion is missing. In the table there are 180,000 or so clones, around 80% of which are singletons. Unrecorded immune exposures were likely, despite nominal health at sampling. The origin of this receptor is a man between 18 and 35 years old in good health and CMV-seronegative. Sequencing input: PBMCs.

The CDR3 DNA reads as TGCGCCAGCAGCAAACATAGAGGGAATTCACCCCTCCACTTT. Translated, it gives CASSKHRGNSPLHF. The chain links TRBV5-1 to TRBJ1-6; D call uncertain. Germline assignment: CDR1 SGHRS and CDR2 YFSETQ. This CDR3 is built from 14 residues. V dropped 4 bases and J dropped 7 bases, with 12 bases sitting between them.